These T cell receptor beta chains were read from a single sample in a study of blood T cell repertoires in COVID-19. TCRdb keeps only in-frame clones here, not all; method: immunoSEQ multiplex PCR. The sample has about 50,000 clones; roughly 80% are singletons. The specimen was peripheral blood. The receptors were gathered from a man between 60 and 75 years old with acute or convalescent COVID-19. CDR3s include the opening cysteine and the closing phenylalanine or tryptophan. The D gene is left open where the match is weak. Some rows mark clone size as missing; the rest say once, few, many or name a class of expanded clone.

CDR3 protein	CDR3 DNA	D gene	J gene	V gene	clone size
CAWRRITEAFF	TGTGCCTGGAGGAGAATCACTGAAGCTTTCTTT	NA	TRBJ1-1	TRBV30	once
CASSLAGDSYYEQYF	TGCGCCAGCAGCTTGGCCGGGGACTCATACTACGAGCAGTACTTC	NA	TRBJ2-7	TRBV5-1	NA
CASSLLADTGELFF	TGTGCCAGCAGCTTATTAGCGGACACCGGGGAGCTGTTTTTT	NA	TRBJ2-2	TRBV7-9	NA
CASSLEPGTGAGNTIYF	TGCGCCAGCAGCTTGGAGCCCGGGACAGGGGCTGGAAACACCATATATTTT	TRBD1	TRBJ1-3	TRBV5-1	NA
CAISRQVDLYGYTF	TGTGCCATCAGTAGACAGGTTGACCTCTATGGCTACACCTTC	NA	TRBJ1-2	TRBV10-3	NA
CASRASGGDEQFF	TGTGCCAGCAGGGCTAGCGGGGGTGATGAGCAGTTCTTC	TRBD2	TRBJ2-1	TRBV9	NA
CASSQASSGQGYEQYF	TGTGCCAGCAGCCAAGCCTCCTCGGGACAGGGCTACGAGCAGTACTTC	TRBD1	TRBJ2-7	TRBV3-1/TRBV3-2	NA
CASRDTGGSPLHF	TGTGCCAGCCGGGACACGGGAGGTTCACCCCTCCACTTT	NA	TRBJ1-6	TRBV12-3/TRBV12-4	NA
CASSQDPTIGRTDTQYF	TGCGCCAGCAGCCAAGACCCGACTATCGGACGCACAGATACGCAGTATTTT	NA	TRBJ2-3	TRBV4-3	NA
CAMGQINTDTQYF	TGTGCCATGGGACAGATTAACACAGATACGCAGTATTTT	TRBD1	TRBJ2-3	TRBV12-3/TRBV12-4	once
CASSLEGRGWRETQYF	TGTGCCAGCAGCTTAGAGGGCAGGGGGTGGAGAGAGACCCAGTACTTC	TRBD1	TRBJ2-5	TRBV7-2	NA
CASSESQGGFAGYTF	TGCGCCAGCAGTGAGTCACAGGGGGGATTCGCTGGCTACACCTTC	TRBD1	TRBJ1-2	TRBV10-1	NA
CAWSVPPGVRGYTF	TGTGCCTGGAGTGTACCTCCAGGGGTGAGAGGCTACACCTTC	NA	TRBJ1-2	TRBV30	once
CASSPSQTGGIYGYTF	TGTGCCAGCTCACCATCTCAGACAGGGGGAATCTATGGCTACACCTTC	TRBD1	TRBJ1-2	TRBV18	NA
CAGGYEKLFF	TGTGCCGGGGGCTATGAAAAACTGTTTTTT	NA	TRBJ1-4	TRBV30	NA
CASSRDREHNSPLHF	TGTGCCAGCAGCCGCGACAGGGAACATAATTCACCCCTCCACTTT	TRBD1	TRBJ1-6	TRBV11-1	NA
CASSYTLGQVNEQFF	TGTGCCAGCAGTTATACCCTCGGACAGGTCAATGAGCAGTTCTTC	TRBD1	TRBJ2-1	TRBV6-5	few
CASSKTGYPGAFF	TGTGCCAGCAGCAAGACAGGTTACCCAGGAGCTTTCTTT	NA	TRBJ1-1	TRBV6-2/TRBV6-3	NA
CASSTGDGGAYGYTF	TGTGCCAGCTCAACGGGCGACGGGGGGGCCTATGGCTACACCTTC	NA	TRBJ1-2	TRBV18	NA
CAIRDSYGYTF	TGTGCCATCAGGGACAGCTATGGCTACACCTTC	NA	TRBJ1-2	TRBV10-3	NA
CASSSTPSDYGYTF	TGTGCCAGCAGTTCCACACCTTCCGACTATGGCTACACCTTC	NA	TRBJ1-2	TRBV11-2	NA
CASVGTGGSYEQYF	TGTGCCAGCGTGGGGACAGGGGGGTCCTACGAGCAGTACTTC	TRBD1	TRBJ2-7	TRBV6-5	NA
CASGLVQGRETQYF	TGTGCTAGTGGTTTGGTACAGGGCAGGGAGACCCAGTACTTC	NA	TRBJ2-5	TRBV12-5	NA
CASSLDGYNEQFF	TGTGCCAGCAGCTTAGACGGCTACAATGAGCAGTTCTTC	NA	TRBJ2-1	TRBV7-9	NA
CSVVLRGSATGELFF	TGCAGCGTCGTGTTAAGAGGTTCGGCCACCGGGGAGCTGTTTTTT	NA	TRBJ2-2	TRBV29-1	NA
CAITRDTNNSPLHF	TGTGCCATTACCCGGGACACTAATAATTCACCCCTCCACTTT	NA	TRBJ1-6	TRBV10-3	NA
CASSSLTETQYF	TGTGCCAGCAGTTCACTTACGGAGACCCAGTACTTC	NA	TRBJ2-5	TRBV6-5	NA
CASSFGRGDEKLFF	TGCGCCAGCAGCTTTGGCAGGGGAGATGAAAAACTGTTTTTT	NA	TRBJ1-4	TRBV5-1	NA
CATSDLGTSGYNEQFF	TGTGCCACCAGTGATTTAGGGACTAGCGGTTACAATGAGCAGTTCTTC	TRBD2	TRBJ2-1	TRBV24-1	NA
CASSSGQVGTVNTEAFF	TGCGCCAGCAGCAGTGGACAGGTTGGGACCGTGAACACTGAAGCTTTCTTT	TRBD1	TRBJ1-1	TRBV5-1	few
CASSGDGTEANYGYTF	TGTGCCAGCAGCGGGGACGGGACAGAAGCTAACTATGGCTACACCTTC	TRBD1	TRBJ1-2	TRBV7-2	few
CASSIGGQGARNEQFF	TGTGCCAGTAGTATTGGGGGACAGGGGGCGCGGAATGAGCAGTTCTTC	TRBD1	TRBJ2-1	TRBV19	NA
CASSSRVEETQYF	TGCGCCAGCAGCTCCCGGGTAGAAGAGACCCAGTACTTC	NA	TRBJ2-5	TRBV5-1	NA
CASRGGLSGNTIYF	TGTGCCAGCAGAGGGGGCTTATCTGGAAACACCATATATTTT	TRBD1	TRBJ1-3	TRBV7-9	NA
CASRSGQSSYNSPLHF	TGTGCCAGCAGATCCGGACAGAGCTCCTATAATTCACCCCTCCACTTT	NA	TRBJ1-6	TRBV5-6	NA
CASRGTGQNSPLHF	TGTGCCAGCAGGGGGACAGGCCAAAATTCACCCCTCCACTTT	TRBD1	TRBJ1-6	TRBV2	NA
CASSQEAGMNEKLFF	TGTGCCAGCAGCCAAGAGGCAGGGATGAATGAAAAACTGTTTTTT	NA	TRBJ1-4	TRBV3-1/TRBV3-2	NA
CASSMGGAYGYTF	TGTGCCAGTAGTATGGGGGGGGCCTATGGCTACACCTTC	NA	TRBJ1-2	TRBV19	NA
CASSGEGTGGEKLFF	TGTGCCAGCAGCGGAGAGGGGACAGGGGGTGAAAAACTGTTTTTT	TRBD1	TRBJ1-4	TRBV9	NA
CASSLIIAGFQETQYF	TGTGCCAGCAGCTTAATAATAGCGGGGTTCCAAGAGACCCAGTACTTC	TRBD2	TRBJ2-5	TRBV7-8	NA
CASSLLAGHRTEAFF	TGCGCCAGCAGCTTGCTGGCAGGGCATAGGACTGAAGCTTTCTTT	NA	TRBJ1-1	TRBV5-1	NA
CATSAGRVETDTQYF	TGTGCCACCAGTGCGGGCAGGGTGGAAACAGATACGCAGTATTTT	NA	TRBJ2-3	TRBV24-1	NA
CASSPVISGNTIYF	TGTGCCAGCAGCCCAGTAATCTCTGGAAACACCATATATTTT	NA	TRBJ1-3	TRBV3-1/TRBV3-2	NA
CASSTRTGGFGELFF	TGTGCCAGCAGCACCCGGACAGGGGGCTTCGGGGAGCTGTTTTTT	TRBD1	TRBJ2-2	TRBV7-2	NA
CAISSGVDQPQHF	TGTGCCATCAGTTCAGGGGTAGATCAGCCCCAGCATTTT	NA	TRBJ1-5	TRBV10-3	NA
CASSWRGTAFF	TGTGCCAGCAGTTGGAGGGGCACGGCTTTCTTT	NA	TRBJ1-1	TRBV27	NA
CSSSGGTNNEQFF	TGCAGCTCTAGCGGGGGGACGAACAATGAGCAGTTCTTC	TRBD2	TRBJ2-1	TRBV29-1	few
CASSPNPDSGAFF	TGTGCCAGCAGCCCAAACCCGGACAGTGGAGCTTTCTTT	NA	TRBJ1-1	TRBV7-3	NA
CASSLGQNSGNTIYF	TGTGCCAGCAGCTTAGGACAGAACTCTGGAAACACCATATATTTT	NA	TRBJ1-3	TRBV7-2	NA
CSVSKVDSQETQYF	TGCAGCGTTTCTAAAGTAGACAGCCAAGAGACCCAGTACTTC	NA	TRBJ2-5	TRBV29-1	NA
CATSDTDRVKTF	TGTGCCACCAGTGATACGGACAGGGTAAAAACCTTC	TRBD1	TRBJ1-2	TRBV24-1	NA
CASSLEGVPSYEQYF	TGTGCCAGCAGCTTAGAGGGGGTACCCTCCTACGAGCAGTACTTC	NA	TRBJ2-7	TRBV7-2	few
CASSPYYNSPLHF	TGTGCCAGCAGCCCCTACTATAATTCACCCCTCCACTTT	NA	TRBJ1-6	TRBV7-3	few
CASSQGTGDRAEAFF	TGTGCCAGCAGCCAGGGGACAGGGGATCGCGCTGAAGCTTTCTTT	TRBD1	TRBJ1-1	TRBV3-1/TRBV3-2	NA
CASTPGVGYGYTF	TGTGCCAGCACCCCGGGGGTTGGTTATGGCTACACCTTC	NA	TRBJ1-2	TRBV6-6	once
CASNTHMNTEAFF	TGTGCCAGCAACACACACATGAACACTGAAGCTTTCTTT	NA	TRBJ1-1	TRBV7-2	NA
CASREAAEAFF	TGTGCCAGCAGAGAGGCGGCTGAAGCTTTCTTT	NA	TRBJ1-1	TRBV28	NA
CASSFGTAANEQFF	TGTGCCAGCAGCTTTGGGACTGCGGCCAATGAGCAGTTCTTC	NA	TRBJ2-1	TRBV5-6	NA
CASSLVSGQGADTQYF	TGTGCCAGCAGCTTAGTATCGGGACAGGGAGCAGATACGCAGTATTTT	TRBD1	TRBJ2-3	TRBV7-2	NA
CASSPTGKSGNTIYF	TGTGCCAGCAGCCCTACAGGGAAGTCTGGAAACACCATATATTTT	NA	TRBJ1-3	TRBV3-1/TRBV3-2	NA